This T cell receptor (beta chain) was sequenced in a study of cytomegalovirus exposure and HLA in healthy donors. The table came from immunoSEQ multiplex PCR; TCRdb's copy has only in-frame clones and leaves some out. The table records roughly 140,000 clones, approximately 89% of them present only once. As concerns this clone: Antigen: not known.

V shed 6 bases and J shed 1 base, with 13 bases lying between them. The CDR3 contains 15 residues. Germline CDR1 LNHDA, CDR2 SQIVND (reference sequence). Whole-study findings and limits: Rarity characterized most TCR sequences, yet some public TCRs appeared in many donors. Both high specificity and high sensitivity reportedly marked the classifier's diagnosis of cytomegalovirus status. Cytomegalovirus-associated TCR beta chains were listed, numbering 150 to 200.

Material: PBMCs. V is TRBV19 and J is TRBJ1-5, with D possibly matching TRBD1 (5 bases). The sequence came from a man younger than 35 in good health and CMV-seronegative. CDR3 bases: TGTGCCAGTAGGGGGGGGATGAGGAGCAATCAGCCCCAGCATTTT. It is translated as CASRGGMRSNQPQHF.